The present T cell receptor beta chain was sequenced within a study of blood T cell repertoires in COVID-19. Study summary: Some COVID-19 samples were acute and others convalescent; all came from the United States, Italy and Spain. T cells, B-cell-depleted T cells, or PBMCs supplied cDNA or gDNA.

This CDR3 has 12 amino acids. The V segment lost 8 bases and the J segment 10 bases; nucleotides outside the gene matches: 9. In the original analysis: Reference gene primer amplification in the assay estimated nucleated cell counts. TCRdb keeps only in-frame clones here, not all; method: immunoSEQ multiplex PCR. The V and J calls and the clone size are those of that table, but D and trimming were determined from the DNA. This table holds some 56,000 clones, roughly 86% found once. This TCR derives from a woman of 80 years or more with acute or convalescent COVID-19. Sequenced input: peripheral blood. The chain carries TRBV12-3 or TRBV12-4 and TRBJ1-1; 8 bases match TRBD1. CDR3 DNA sequence: TGTGCCAGCGCCGGACAGGGTGAGGGAGCTTTCTTT. Translation: CASAGQGEGAFF.